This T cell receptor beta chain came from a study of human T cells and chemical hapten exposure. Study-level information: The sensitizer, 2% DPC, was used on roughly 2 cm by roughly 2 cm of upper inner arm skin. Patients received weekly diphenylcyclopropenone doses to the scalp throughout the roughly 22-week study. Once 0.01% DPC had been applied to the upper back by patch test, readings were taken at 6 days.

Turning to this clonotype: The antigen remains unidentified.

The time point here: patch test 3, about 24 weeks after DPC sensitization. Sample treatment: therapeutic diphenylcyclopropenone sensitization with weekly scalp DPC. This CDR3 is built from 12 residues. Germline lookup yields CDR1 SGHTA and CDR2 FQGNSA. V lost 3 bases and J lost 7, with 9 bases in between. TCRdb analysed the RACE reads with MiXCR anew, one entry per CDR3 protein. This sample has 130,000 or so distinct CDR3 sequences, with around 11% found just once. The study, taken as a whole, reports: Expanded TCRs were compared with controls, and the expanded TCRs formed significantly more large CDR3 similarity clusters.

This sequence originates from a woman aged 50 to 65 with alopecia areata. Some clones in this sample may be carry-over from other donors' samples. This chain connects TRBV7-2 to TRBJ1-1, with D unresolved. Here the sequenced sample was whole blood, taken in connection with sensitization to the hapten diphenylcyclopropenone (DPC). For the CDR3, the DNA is TGTGCCAGCAGCTTCGGAGGGTTTGAAGCTTTCTTT. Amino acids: CASSFGGFEAFF.